This is a list of T cell receptor beta chains from one sample in a study of CD8+ T cells in alopecia areata. The method was immunoSEQ multiplex PCR; TCRdb's version includes in-frame clones alone and lacks a portion of them. The table has 150,000 or so clones, around 58% seen once. This specimen was CD4+ T cells sorted from blood, taken at approximately week 56, from a patient treated with tofacitinib. These receptors were collected from a human donor with alopecia areata. CDR3s include the opening cysteine and the closing phenylalanine or tryptophan. Each record gives: clone size, J gene, V gene, CDR3 length, D gene, CDR3 protein, CDR3 DNA. D genes are given only for firm matches. A clone size is listed for some rows: how often the clone was seen (once, few, many), or a class if it is expanded.

>.|TRBJ1-2|TRBV7-2|13|TRBD1
CASSPGQVYGYTF
TGTGCCAGCAGCCCGGGACAGGTCTATGGCTACACCTTC
>.|TRBJ1-1|TRBV9|15|.
CASSAQVLANTEAFF
TGTGCCAGCAGCGCCCAGGTATTGGCGAACACTGAAGCTTTCTTT
>.|TRBJ1-3|TRBV30|15|.
CAWFDSHSRGNTIYF
TGTGCCTGGTTCGACTCCCATTCTCGTGGAAACACCATATATTTT
>.|TRBJ1-1|TRBV5-6|12|.
CASSKVSAEAFF
TGTGCCAGCAGTAAGGTATCGGCTGAAGCTTTCTTT
>few|TRBJ2-7|TRBV7-2|13|.
CASSLVYRTEQYF
TGTGCCAGCAGCTTAGTTTACCGTACGGAGCAGTACTTC
>few|TRBJ2-5|TRBV2|14|.
CASSEGWRAETQYF
TGTGCCAGCAGTGAGGGGTGGAGGGCAGAGACCCAGTACTTC
>.|TRBJ1-2|TRBV2|15|TRBD1
CASNSGTGGNYGYTF
TGTGCCAGCAACTCCGGGACAGGGGGTAACTATGGCTACACCTTC
>.|TRBJ2-3|TRBV29-1|16|TRBD2
CSVSRTSGGSTDTQYF
TGCAGCGTTTCCAGGACTAGCGGGGGGTCCACAGATACGCAGTATTTT
>.|TRBJ1-3|TRBV7-2|16|.
CASSPIGGLGGNTIYF
TGTGCCAGCAGCCCAATCGGGGGCTTGGGCGGAAACACCATATATTTT
>.|TRBJ2-5|TRBV5-1|14|.
CASSLTKGEETQYF
TGCGCCAGCAGCTTGACCAAGGGGGAAGAGACCCAGTACTTC
>.|TRBJ2-3|TRBV6-5|16|TRBD2
CASSYGGLAKSDTQYF
TGTGCCAGCAGTTACGGGGGACTAGCTAAAAGTGATACGCAGTATTTT
>.|TRBJ2-5|TRBV18|14|.
CASSPFQGQETQYF
TGTGCCAGCTCACCATTCCAAGGGCAAGAGACCCAGTACTTC
>.|TRBJ2-7|TRBV10-3|13|.
CATTTGTSYEQYF
TGTGCCACCACAACTGGTACCTCCTACGAGCAGTACTTC
>.|TRBJ1-2|TRBV25-1|16|TRBD1
CASSSGQGSPLYGYTF
TGTGCCAGCAGTAGCGGACAGGGGTCTCCCCTTTATGGCTACACCTTC
>.|TRBJ1-5|TRBV2|13|.
CASSEPGYQPQHF
TGTGCCAGCAGTGAGCCAGGTTATCAGCCCCAGCATTTT
>.|TRBJ2-1|TRBV7-7|11|.
CASRGGTHLFF
TGTGCCAGCAGGGGCGGGACCCACTTGTTCTTC
>.|TRBJ1-2|TRBV9|14|TRBD1
CASSVDRDYYGYTF
TGTGCCAGCAGCGTGGACAGGGACTACTATGGCTACACCTTC
>.|TRBJ2-7|TRBV5-1|15|TRBD1
CASSLGQVLVYEQYF
TGCGCCAGCAGCTTAGGACAGGTCCTAGTCTACGAGCAGTACTTC
>many|TRBJ2-1|TRBV7-9|13|.
CASKGFLYNEQFF
TGTGCCAGCAAGGGGTTTTTATACAATGAGCAGTTCTTC
>.|TRBJ2-2|TRBV15|14|.
CATSNRQNTGELFF
TGTGCCACCAGCAACCGACAGAACACCGGGGAGCTGTTTTTT
>.|TRBJ2-5|TRBV29-1|13|.
CSVVGRARETQYF
TGCAGCGTGGTTGGGCGGGCGCGGGAGACCCAGTACTTC
>.|TRBJ1-4|TRBV15|16|TRBD1
CATSRDKGQGLGKLFF
TGTGCCACCAGCAGAGATAAAGGACAGGGTCTGGGAAAACTGTTTTTT
>.|TRBJ2-4|TRBV29-1|13|.
CSVPAGALNIQYF
TGCAGCGTACCCGCCGGGGCGCTAAACATTCAGTACTTC
>.|TRBJ1-1|TRBV2|15|TRBD1
CASRPGTGENTEAFF
TGTGCCAGCAGACCCGGGACAGGGGAGAACACTGAAGCTTTCTTT
>few|TRBJ1-2|TRBV7-9|18|TRBD1
CASSLVIGVLDRGYGYTF
TGTGCCAGCAGCTTAGTCATAGGCGTCTTGGACAGGGGCTATGGCTACACCTTC
>few|TRBJ2-4|TRBV30|14|.
CAWSVPANPNIQYF
TGTGCCTGGAGTGTACCCGCGAATCCAAACATTCAGTACTTC
>.|TRBJ2-2|TRBV15|14|.
CATSRGTGRGELFF
TGTGCCACCAGCAGGGGGACCGGCAGAGGGGAGCTGTTTTTT
>.|TRBJ1-6|TRBV30|14|.
CAWSGRHGGSPLHF
TGTGCCTGGAGTGGGCGGCATGGAGGGTCACCCCTCCACTTT
>.|TRBJ1-2|TRBV4-2|15|TRBD1
CASSLGQGRNYGYTF
TGTGCCAGCAGCCTCGGACAGGGAAGGAACTATGGCTACACCTTC
>once|TRBJ2-3|TRBV25-1|17|.
CASSATRGGLFTDTQYF
TGTGCCAGCAGTGCCACTAGAGGGGGTTTATTTACAGATACGCAGTATTTT
>.|TRBJ2-2|TRBV29-1|12|.
CSERGRTGELFF
TGCAGCGAACGGGGTAGAACCGGGGAGCTGTTTTTT
>once|TRBJ2-7|TRBV30|17|.
CAWSPRVRPRNEYEQYF
TGTGCCTGGAGCCCCAGGGTACGGCCCAGAAATGAGTACGAGCAGTACTTC
>once|TRBJ1-6|TRBV15|15|.
CATRVWEGMLSPLHF
TGTGCCACCAGGGTGTGGGAGGGGATGCTTTCACCCCTCCACTTT
>.|TRBJ1-2|TRBV4-2|14|.
CASSQDGSIGGYTF
TGTGCCAGCAGCCAAGACGGGAGTATCGGGGGCTACACCTTC
>.|TRBJ1-3|TRBV5-1|15|.
CASSNGGPTGNTIYF
TGCGCCAGCAGTAATGGGGGTCCCACCGGAAACACCATATATTTT
>.|TRBJ2-5|TRBV28|19|TRBD2
CASSLYSGRGAQYQETQYF
TGTGCCAGCAGTTTATACTCGGGGCGGGGGGCCCAGTACCAAGAGACCCAGTACTTC
>.|TRBJ2-7|TRBV29-1|13|.
CSGGAGGIGEQYF
TGCAGCGGAGGGGCAGGGGGGATTGGCGAGCAGTACTTC
>.|TRBJ1-3|TRBV29-1|13|.
CSVVLSSGNTIYF
TGCAGCGTCGTACTCAGCTCTGGAAACACCATATATTTT
>.|TRBJ1-1|TRBV29-1|13|TRBD1
CSVELRDSIQAFF
TGCAGCGTTGAACTCCGGGACAGTATCCAAGCTTTCTTT
>few|TRBJ1-2|TRBV2|13|.
CASSSGALYGYTF
TGTGCCAGCAGTTCCGGGGCACTCTATGGCTACACCTTC
>.|TRBJ2-3|TRBV9|14|.
CASSVPTSSDTQYF
TGTGCCAGCAGCGTTCCCACTAGCTCAGATACGCAGTATTTT
>.|TRBJ2-5|TRBV15|15|.
CATSSLGTTEETQYF
TGTGCCACCAGCAGCCTCGGGACAACCGAAGAGACCCAGTACTTC
>.|TRBJ1-1|TRBV5-1|13|.
CASSPPSSTEAFF
TGCGCCAGCAGCCCTCCTTCGAGCACTGAAGCTTTCTTT
>.|TRBJ1-2|TRBV12-5|14|.
CASGLVPPPYGYTF
TGTGCTAGTGGTTTGGTACCCCCCCCTTATGGCTACACCTTC
>.|TRBJ2-2|TRBV29-1|13|.
CSVTELNTGELFF
TGCAGCGTGACGGAACTGAACACCGGGGAGCTGTTTTTT
>.|TRBJ2-7|TRBV18|15|.
CASSLDRTSPYEQYF
TGTGCCAGCTCACTCGACAGGACCTCCCCCTACGAGCAGTACTTC
>.|TRBJ1-5|TRBV30|16|TRBD1
CAYSPLTGQHNQPQHF
TGTGCCTACAGCCCACTTACGGGACAGCACAATCAGCCCCAGCATTTT
>.|TRBJ2-5|TRBV30|15|.
CAWKHHGQSQETQYF
TGTGCCTGGAAACACCATGGACAGAGCCAAGAGACCCAGTACTTC
>few|TRBJ1-2|TRBV29-1|11|.
CSVSTADGYTF
TGCAGCGTCTCGACAGCCGATGGCTACACCTTC
>.|TRBJ1-6|TRBV7-9|14|.
CATSFGFGNSPLHF
TGTGCCACGTCATTCGGTTTTGGTAATTCACCCCTCCACTTT